Below, one T cell receptor (beta chain) is given with its context. Its antigen is currently unknown. The table came from immunoSEQ multiplex PCR; TCRdb's copy has only in-frame clones and leaves some out. The sample includes some 140,000 clones, roughly 94% of them seen just once. The sample belongs to a study of T cell responses to AZD1222 COVID-19 vaccine. In the study overall: Analysis merged second doses at about 4 or about 12 weeks.

Study findings and constraints: Donors in the cohort were predominantly white British and more often female, and clonal diversity was possibly underestimated. CD4 TCRs covered the whole spike, strongest at regions 160-218 and 743-854. Increased Spike-specific TCR breadth and depth were observed after two AZD1222 doses.

V was cut by 5 bases and J by 1 base, with 11 bases left in between. This CDR3 has 14 amino acids. CDR1 KGHSH and CDR2 LQKENI come from the germline V gene. This sample comprised peripheral blood, obtained on day 0 of AZD1222 vaccination. The V gene is TRBV18, the J gene TRBJ1-1; tentative D call: TRBD1 (5 bases). This receptor was taken from an adult in good health. The CDR3 nucleotides are TGTGCCAGCTCATCGCAGGACACGAACACTGAAGCTTTCTTT. It is translated as CASSSQDTNTEAFF.